By sample share, the clone carrying this T cell receptor beta chain is medium-sized. The sample belongs to a study of blood T cell repertoires in COVID-19. The V and J ends lost 1 base and 7 bases respectively, with 14 bases between them. This CDR3 region has 14 residues. Germline V gene lookup returns CDR1 MNHNS and CDR2 SASEGT. Clones were read by immunoSEQ multiplex PCR, and TCRdb kept only the in-frame ones, dropping some. The top ten clones hold approximately 27% of a sample with over 50,000 clones, 70% to 90% of them seen once. The sample was peripheral blood. This chain links TRBV6-1 with TRBJ2-7; no clear D gene. The TCR originated in a human donor in a cohort sampled during active COVID-19. Written as DNA, the CDR3 is TGTGCCAGCAGTGAAGGGGCCGGTCCCAGGGAGCAGTACTTC. This sequence encodes CASSEGAGPREQYF.